This TCR beta chain was retrieved from a study of CD8 T cells in Susac syndrome. Looked up from germline, CDR1 is SGHVS and CDR2 is FQNEAQ. Trimming left V 2 bases short and J 6 bases short, with 15 bases between. The CDR3 covers 15 residues. With random hexamers, about 0.45 to 1 ug RNA was reverse transcribed. TCRdb re-derived calls from the immunoSEQ multiplex PCR reads in MiXCR, one entry per CDR3 protein. Counted here are about 300,000 distinct CDR3 sequences, roughly 85% occurring once; the ten biggest clones make up roughly 0.21%. TCR beta from blood CD8+ and CD4+ T cells was sequenced. Negative isolation was used for CD8+ and CD4+ T cells and FACS enrichment for TEMRA cells.

The receptor's source is a human donor with multiple sclerosis. Sequenced sample: CD8+ T cells from PBMCs. The V gene is TRBV7-8, the J gene TRBJ2-3; tentative D call: TRBD2 (6 bases). The CDR3 DNA reads as TGTGCCAGCAGCTTACTAGCGTACCTCACCGATACGCAGTATTTT. This codes for CASSLLAYLTDTQYF.